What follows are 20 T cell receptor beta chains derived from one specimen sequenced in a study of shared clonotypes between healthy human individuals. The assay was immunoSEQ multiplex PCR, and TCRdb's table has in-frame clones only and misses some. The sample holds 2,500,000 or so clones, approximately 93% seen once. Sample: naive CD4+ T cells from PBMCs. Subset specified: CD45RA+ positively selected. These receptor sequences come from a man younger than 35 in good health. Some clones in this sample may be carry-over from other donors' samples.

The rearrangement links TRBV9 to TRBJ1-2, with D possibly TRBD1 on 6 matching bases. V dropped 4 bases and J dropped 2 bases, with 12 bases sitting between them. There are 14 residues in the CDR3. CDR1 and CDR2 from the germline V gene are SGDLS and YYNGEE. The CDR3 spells CASSQSGQNYGYTF. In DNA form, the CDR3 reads TGTGCCAGCAGCCAATCCGGACAGAACTATGGCTACACCTTC.

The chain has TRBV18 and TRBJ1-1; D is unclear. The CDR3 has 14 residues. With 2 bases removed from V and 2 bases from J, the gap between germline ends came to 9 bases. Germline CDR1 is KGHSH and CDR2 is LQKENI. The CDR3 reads CASSPAITNTEAFF. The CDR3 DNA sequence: TGTGCCAGCTCACCAGCTATCACAAACACTGAAGCTTTCTTT.

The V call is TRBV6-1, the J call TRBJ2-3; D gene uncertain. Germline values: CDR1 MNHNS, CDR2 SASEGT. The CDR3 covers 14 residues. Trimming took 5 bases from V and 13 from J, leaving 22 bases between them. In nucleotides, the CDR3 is TGTGCCAGCAGTAACCCGTCGGTTGATCCCTTAGAGTATTTT. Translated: CASSNPSVDPLEYF.

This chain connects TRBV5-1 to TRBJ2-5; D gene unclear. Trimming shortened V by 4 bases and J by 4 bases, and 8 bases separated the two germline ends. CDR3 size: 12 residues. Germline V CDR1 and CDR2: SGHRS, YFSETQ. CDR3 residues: CASSMPGETQYF. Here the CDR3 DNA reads TGCGCCAGCAGCATGCCAGGAGAGACCCAGTACTTC. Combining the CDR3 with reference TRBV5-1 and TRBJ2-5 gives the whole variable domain KAGVTQTPRYLIKTRGQQVTLSCSPISGHRSVSWYQQTPGQGLQFLFEYFSETQRNKGNFPGRFSGRQFSNSRSEMNVSTLELGDSALYLCASSMPGETQYFGPGTRLLVL.

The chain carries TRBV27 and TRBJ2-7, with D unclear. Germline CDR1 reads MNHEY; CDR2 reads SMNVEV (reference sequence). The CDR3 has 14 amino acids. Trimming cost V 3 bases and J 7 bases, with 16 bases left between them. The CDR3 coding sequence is TGTGCCAGCAGTTTTGGCGGAACAGATACAGAGCAGTACTTC. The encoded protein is CASSFGGTDTEQYF.

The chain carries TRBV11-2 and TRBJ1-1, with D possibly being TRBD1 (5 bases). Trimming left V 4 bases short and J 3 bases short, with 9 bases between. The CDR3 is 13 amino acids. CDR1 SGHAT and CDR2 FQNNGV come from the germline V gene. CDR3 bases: TGTGCCAGCAGCTGGGGGGGACACACTGAAGCTTTCTTT. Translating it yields CASSWGGHTEAFF.

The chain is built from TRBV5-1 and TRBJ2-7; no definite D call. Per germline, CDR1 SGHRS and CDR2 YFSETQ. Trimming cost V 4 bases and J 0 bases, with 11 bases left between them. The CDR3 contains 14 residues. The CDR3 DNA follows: TGCGCCAGCAGCAAGGACCGTCCCTCCTACGAGCAGTACTTC. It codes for CASSKDRPSYEQYF.

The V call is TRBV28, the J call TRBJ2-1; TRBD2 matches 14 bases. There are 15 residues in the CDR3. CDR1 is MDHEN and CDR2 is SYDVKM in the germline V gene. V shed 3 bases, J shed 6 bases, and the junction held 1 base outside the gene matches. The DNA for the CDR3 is TGTGCCAGCAGTTTCGGGACTAGCGGGAGCAATGAGCAGTTCTTC. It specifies CASSFGTSGSNEQFF.

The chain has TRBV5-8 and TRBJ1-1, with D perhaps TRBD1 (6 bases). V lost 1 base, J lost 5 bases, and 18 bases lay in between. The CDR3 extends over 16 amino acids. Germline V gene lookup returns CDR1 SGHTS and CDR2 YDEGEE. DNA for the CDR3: TGTGCCAGCAGCTTGCTGGTGGGAGGGGGTTTTACTGAAGCTTTCTTT. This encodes CASSLLVGGGFTEAFF.

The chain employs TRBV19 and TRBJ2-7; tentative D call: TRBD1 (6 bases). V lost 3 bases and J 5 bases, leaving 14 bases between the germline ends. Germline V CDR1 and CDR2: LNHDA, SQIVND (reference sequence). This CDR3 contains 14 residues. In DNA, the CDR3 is TGTGCCAGTAGTATTGGCAGGGGTTTCGACGAGCAGTACTTC. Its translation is CASSIGRGFDEQYF.

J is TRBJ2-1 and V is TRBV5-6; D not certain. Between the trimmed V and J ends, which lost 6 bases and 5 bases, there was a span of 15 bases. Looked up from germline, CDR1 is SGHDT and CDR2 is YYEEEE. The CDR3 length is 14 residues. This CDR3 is CASTLVAVNNEQFF. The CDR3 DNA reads TGTGCCAGCACCCTTGTCGCAGTGAACAATGAGCAGTTCTTC.

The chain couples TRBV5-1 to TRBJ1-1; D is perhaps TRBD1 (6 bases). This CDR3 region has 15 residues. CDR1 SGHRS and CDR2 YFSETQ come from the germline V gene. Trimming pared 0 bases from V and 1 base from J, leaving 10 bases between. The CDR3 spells CASSLGGHQNTEAFF. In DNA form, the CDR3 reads TGCGCCAGCAGCTTGGGGGGACACCAGAACACTGAAGCTTTCTTT. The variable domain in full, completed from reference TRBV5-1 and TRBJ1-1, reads KAGVTQTPRYLIKTRGQQVTLSCSPISGHRSVSWYQQTPGQGLQFLFEYFSETQRNKGNFPGRFSGRQFSNSRSEMNVSTLELGDSALYLCASSLGGHQNTEAFFGQGTRLTVV.

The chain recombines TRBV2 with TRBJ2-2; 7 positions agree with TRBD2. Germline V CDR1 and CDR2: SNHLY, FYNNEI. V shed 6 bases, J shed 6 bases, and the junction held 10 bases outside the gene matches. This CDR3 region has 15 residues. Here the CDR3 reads CASRTGTMGAGELFF. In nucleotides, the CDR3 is TGTGCCAGCAGAACCGGGACTATGGGGGCCGGGGAGCTGTTTTTT.

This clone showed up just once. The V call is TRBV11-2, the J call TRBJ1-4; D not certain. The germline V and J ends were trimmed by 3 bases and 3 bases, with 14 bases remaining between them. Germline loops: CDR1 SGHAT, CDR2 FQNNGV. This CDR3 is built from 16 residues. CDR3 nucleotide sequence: TGTGCCAGCAGCTTCGGACCGGCCCGGGCTAATGAAAAACTGTTTTTT. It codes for CASSFGPARANEKLFF.

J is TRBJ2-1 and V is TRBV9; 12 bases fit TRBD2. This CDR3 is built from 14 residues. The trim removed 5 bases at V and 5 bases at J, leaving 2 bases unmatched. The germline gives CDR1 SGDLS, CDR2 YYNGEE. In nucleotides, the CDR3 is TGTGCCAGCAGTGGACTAGCGGGACACAATGAGCAGTTCTTC. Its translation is CASSGLAGHNEQFF.

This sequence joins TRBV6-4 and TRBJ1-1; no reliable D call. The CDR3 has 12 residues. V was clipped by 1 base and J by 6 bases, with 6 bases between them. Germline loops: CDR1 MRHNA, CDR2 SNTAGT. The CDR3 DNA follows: TGTGCCAGCAGTGACTATGAAGCTGAAGCTTTCTTT. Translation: CASSDYEAEAFF.

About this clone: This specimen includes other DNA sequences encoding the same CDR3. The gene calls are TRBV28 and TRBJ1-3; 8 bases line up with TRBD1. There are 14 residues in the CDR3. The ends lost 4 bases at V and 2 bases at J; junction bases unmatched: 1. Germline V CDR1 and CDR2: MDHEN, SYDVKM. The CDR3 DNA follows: TGTGCCAGCAGTTCACAGGGGGCTGGAAACACCATATATTTT. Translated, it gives CASSSQGAGNTIYF.

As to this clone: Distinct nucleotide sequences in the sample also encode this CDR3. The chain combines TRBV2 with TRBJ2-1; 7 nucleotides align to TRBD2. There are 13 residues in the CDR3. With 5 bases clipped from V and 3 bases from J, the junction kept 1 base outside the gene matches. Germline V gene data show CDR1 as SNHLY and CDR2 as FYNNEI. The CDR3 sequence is CASSLAGYNEQFF. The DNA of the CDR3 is TGTGCCAGCAGTTTAGCGGGCTACAATGAGCAGTTCTTC. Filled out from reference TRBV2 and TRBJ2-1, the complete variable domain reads EPEVTQTPSHQVTQMGQEVILRCVPISNHLYFYWYRQILGQKVEFLVSFYNNEISEKSEIFDDQFSVERPDGSNFTLKIRSTKLEDSAMYFCASSLAGYNEQFFGPGTRLTVL.

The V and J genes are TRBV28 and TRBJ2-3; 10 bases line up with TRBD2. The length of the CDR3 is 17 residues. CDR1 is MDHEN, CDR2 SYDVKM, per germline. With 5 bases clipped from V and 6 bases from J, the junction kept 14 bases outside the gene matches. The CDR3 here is CASSPVGLAGARDTQYF. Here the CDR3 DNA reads TGTGCCAGCAGTCCTGTTGGGCTAGCGGGAGCACGCGATACGCAGTATTTT.

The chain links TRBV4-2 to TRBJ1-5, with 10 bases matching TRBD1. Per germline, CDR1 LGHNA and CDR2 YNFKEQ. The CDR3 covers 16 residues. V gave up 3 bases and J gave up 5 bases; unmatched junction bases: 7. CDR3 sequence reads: CASSHRDRGIYQPQHF. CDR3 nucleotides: TGTGCCAGCAGCCACAGGGACAGGGGAATCTATCAGCCCCAGCATTTT.